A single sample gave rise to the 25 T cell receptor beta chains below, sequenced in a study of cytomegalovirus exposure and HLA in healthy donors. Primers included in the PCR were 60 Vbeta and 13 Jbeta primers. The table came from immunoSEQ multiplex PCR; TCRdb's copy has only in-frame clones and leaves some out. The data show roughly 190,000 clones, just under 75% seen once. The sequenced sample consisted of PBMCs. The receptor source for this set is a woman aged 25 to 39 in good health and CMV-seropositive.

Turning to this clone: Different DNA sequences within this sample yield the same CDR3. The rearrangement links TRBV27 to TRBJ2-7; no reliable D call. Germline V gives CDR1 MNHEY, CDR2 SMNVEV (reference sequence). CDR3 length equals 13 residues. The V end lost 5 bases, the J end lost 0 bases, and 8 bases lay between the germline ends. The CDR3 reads CASSLTGSYEQYF. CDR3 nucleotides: TGTGCCAGCAGTCTCACTGGCTCCTACGAGCAGTACTTC.

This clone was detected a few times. The CDR3 loop reads CASSGLAFDEQFF. The CDR3 nucleotides read TGTGCCAGCAGTGGACTAGCCTTCGATGAGCAGTTCTTC. The chain employs TRBV6-1 and TRBJ2-1; 7 nucleotides agree with TRBD2. After removal of 4 bases from V and 8 bases from J, the junction contained 5 bases not matched to a gene. Germline V gives CDR1 MNHNS, CDR2 SASEGT. CDR3 length: 13 amino acids.

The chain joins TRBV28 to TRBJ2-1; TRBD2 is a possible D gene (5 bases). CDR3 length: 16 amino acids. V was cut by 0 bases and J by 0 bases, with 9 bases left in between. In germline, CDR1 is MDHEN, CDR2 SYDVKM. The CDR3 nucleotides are TGTGCCAGCAGTTTATGGGTGGGGAGCTCCTACAATGAGCAGTTCTTC. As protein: CASSLWVGSSYNEQFF.

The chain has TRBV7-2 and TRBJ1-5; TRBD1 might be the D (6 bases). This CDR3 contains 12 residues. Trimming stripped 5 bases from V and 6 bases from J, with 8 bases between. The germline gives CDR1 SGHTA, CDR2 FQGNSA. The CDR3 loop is CASSLRGQPQHF. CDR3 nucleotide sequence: TGTGCCAGCAGCCTCAGGGGTCAGCCCCAGCATTTT.

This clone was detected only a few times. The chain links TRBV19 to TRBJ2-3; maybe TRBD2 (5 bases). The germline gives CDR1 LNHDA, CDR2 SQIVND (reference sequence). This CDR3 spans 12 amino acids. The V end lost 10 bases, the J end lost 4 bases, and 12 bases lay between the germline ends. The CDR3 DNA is TGTGCCACCAGAGCGGAGGCAGATACGCAGTATTTT. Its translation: CATRAEADTQYF.

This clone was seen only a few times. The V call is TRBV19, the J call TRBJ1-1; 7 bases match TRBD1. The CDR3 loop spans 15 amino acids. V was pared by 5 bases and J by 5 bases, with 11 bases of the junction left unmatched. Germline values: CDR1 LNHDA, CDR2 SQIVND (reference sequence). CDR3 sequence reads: CASSEPAGGWTEAFF. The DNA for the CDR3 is TGTGCCAGTAGTGAACCCGCAGGGGGATGGACTGAAGCTTTCTTT.

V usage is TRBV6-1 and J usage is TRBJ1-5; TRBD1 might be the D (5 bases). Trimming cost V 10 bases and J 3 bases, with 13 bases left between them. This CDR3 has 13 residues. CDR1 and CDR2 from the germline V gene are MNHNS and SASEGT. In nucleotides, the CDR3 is TGTGCCACCCTCGCGGGACTCAATCAGCCCCAGCATTTT. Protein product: CATLAGLNQPQHF.

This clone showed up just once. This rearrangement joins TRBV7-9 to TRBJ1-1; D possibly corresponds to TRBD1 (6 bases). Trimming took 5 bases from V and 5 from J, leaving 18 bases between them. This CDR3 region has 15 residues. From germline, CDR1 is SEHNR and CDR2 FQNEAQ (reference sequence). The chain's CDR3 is CASSDSTGSGTEAFF. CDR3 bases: TGTGCCAGCAGCGATTCTACAGGGAGCGGAACTGAAGCTTTCTTT.

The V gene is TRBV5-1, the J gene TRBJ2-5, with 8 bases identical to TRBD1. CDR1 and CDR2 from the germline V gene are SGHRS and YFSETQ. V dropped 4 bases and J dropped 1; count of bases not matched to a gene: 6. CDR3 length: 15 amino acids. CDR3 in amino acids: CASSTGTGLQETQYF. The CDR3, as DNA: TGCGCCAGCAGCACAGGGACAGGCCTCCAAGAGACCCAGTACTTC.

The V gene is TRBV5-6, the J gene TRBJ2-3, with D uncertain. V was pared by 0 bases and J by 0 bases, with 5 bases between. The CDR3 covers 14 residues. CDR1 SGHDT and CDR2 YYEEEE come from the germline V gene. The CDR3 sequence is CASSLATSTDTQYF. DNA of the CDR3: TGTGCCAGCAGCTTGGCGACTAGCACAGATACGCAGTATTTT. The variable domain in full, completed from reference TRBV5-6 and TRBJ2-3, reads DAGVTQSPTHLIKTRGQQVTLRCSPKSGHDTVSWYQQALGQGPQFIFQYYEEEERQRGNFPDRFSGHQFPNYSSELNVNALLLGDSALYLCASSLATSTDTQYFGPGTRLTVL.

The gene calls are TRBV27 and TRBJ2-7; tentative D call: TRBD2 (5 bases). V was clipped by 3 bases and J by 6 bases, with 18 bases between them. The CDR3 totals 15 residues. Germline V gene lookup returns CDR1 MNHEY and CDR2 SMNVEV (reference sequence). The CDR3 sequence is CASSFALGSPPEQYF. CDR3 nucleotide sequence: TGTGCCAGCAGTTTCGCCTTAGGGAGCCCACCCGAGCAGTACTTC.

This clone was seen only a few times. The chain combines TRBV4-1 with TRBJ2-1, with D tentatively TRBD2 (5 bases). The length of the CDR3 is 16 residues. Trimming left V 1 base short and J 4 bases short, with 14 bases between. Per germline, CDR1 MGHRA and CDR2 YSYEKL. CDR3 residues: CASSQVVASQYNEQFF. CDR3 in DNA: TGCGCCAGCAGCCAAGTAGTCGCTAGCCAGTACAATGAGCAGTTCTTC.

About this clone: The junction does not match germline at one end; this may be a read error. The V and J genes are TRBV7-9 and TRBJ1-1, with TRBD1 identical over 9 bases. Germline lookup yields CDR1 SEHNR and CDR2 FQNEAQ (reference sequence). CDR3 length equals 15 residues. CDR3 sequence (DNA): TGTTCCAGCAGCTCCAGGGACAGGGAGGACACTGAAGCTTTCTTT. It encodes CSSSSRDREDTEAFF.

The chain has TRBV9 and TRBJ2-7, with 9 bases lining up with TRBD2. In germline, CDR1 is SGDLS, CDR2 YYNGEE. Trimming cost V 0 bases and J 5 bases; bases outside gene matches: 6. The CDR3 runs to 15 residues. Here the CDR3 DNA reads TGTGCCAGCAGCGTAGGGGCGGGAGGGTACAACGAGCAGTACTTC. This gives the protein CASSVGAGGYNEQYF.

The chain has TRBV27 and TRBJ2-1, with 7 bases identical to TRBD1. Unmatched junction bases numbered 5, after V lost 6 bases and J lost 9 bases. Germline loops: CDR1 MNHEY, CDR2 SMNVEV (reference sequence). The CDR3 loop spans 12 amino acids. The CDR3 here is CASRGTVSEQFF. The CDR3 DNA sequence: TGTGCCAGCAGGGGGACAGTTTCTGAGCAGTTCTTC.

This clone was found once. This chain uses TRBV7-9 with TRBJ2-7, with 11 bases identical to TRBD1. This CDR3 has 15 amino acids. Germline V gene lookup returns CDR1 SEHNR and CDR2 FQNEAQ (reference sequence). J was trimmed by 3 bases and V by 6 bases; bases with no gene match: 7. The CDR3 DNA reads TGTGCCAGCAGATATACCGGGACAGGGGGCTACGAGCAGTACTTC. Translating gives CASRYTGTGGYEQYF.

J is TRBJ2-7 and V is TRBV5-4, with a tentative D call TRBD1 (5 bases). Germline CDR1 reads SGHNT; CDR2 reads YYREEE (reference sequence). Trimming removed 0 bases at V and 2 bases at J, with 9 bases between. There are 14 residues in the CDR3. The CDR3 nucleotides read TGTGCCAGCAGCTTGGGCAGGGAAGCCTACGAGCAGTACTTC. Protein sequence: CASSLGREAYEQYF.

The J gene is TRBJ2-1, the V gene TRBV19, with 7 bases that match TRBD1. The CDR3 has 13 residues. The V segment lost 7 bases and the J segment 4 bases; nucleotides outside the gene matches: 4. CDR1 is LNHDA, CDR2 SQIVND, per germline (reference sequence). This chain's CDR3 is CASKRQGYNEQFF. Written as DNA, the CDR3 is TGTGCCAGTAAGCGACAGGGATACAATGAGCAGTTCTTC.

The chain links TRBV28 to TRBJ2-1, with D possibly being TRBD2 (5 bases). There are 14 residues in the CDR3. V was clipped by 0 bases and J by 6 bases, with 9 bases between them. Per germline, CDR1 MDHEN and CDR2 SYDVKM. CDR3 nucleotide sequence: TGTGCCAGCAGTTTATGGCGGACTGTCAATGAGCAGTTCTTC. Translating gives CASSLWRTVNEQFF.

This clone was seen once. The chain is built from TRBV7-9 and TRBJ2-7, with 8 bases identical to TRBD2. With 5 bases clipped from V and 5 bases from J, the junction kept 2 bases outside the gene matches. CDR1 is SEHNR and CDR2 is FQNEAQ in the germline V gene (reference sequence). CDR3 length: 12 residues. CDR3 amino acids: CASSTSGHEQYF. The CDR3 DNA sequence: TGTGCCAGCAGCACTAGCGGCCACGAGCAGTACTTC.

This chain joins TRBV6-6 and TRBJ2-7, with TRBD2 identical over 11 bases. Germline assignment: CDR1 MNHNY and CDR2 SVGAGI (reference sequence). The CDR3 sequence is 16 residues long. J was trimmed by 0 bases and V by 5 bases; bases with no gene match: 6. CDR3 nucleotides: TGTGCCAGCAGTCGCTTAGCGGGAGGGGTCTCCTACGAGCAGTACTTC. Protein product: CASSRLAGGVSYEQYF.

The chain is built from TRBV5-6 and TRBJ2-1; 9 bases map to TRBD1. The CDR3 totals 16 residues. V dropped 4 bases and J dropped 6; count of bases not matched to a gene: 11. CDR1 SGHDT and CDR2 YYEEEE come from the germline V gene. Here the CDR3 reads CASSPVGQGIFNEQFF. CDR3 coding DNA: TGTGCCAGCAGCCCAGTCGGACAGGGGATTTTCAATGAGCAGTTCTTC.

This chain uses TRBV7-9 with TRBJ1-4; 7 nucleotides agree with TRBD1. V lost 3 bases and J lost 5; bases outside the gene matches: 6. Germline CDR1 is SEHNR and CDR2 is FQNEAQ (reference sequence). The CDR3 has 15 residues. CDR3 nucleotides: TGTGCCAGCAGCTTTCGAGACAGGGACAATGAAAAACTGTTTTTT. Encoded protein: CASSFRDRDNEKLFF.

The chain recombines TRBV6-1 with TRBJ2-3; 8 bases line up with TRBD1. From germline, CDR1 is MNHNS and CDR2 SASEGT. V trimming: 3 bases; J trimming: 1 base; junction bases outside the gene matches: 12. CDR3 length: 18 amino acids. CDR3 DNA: TGTGCCAGCAGTGAGATAGACAGGGGAATAGGGGGCACAGATACGCAGTATTTT. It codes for CASSEIDRGIGGTDTQYF.

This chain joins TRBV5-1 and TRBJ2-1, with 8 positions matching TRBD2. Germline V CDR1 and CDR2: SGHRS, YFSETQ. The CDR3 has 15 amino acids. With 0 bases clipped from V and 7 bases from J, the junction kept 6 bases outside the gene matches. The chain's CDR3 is CASSLEAGVGNEQFF. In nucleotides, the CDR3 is TGCGCCAGCAGCTTGGAAGCGGGAGTCGGGAATGAGCAGTTCTTC. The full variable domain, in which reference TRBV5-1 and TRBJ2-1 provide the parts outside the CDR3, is KAGVTQTPRYLIKTRGQQVTLSCSPISGHRSVSWYQQTPGQGLQFLFEYFSETQRNKGNFPGRFSGRQFSNSRSEMNVSTLELGDSALYLCASSLEAGVGNEQFFGPGTRLTVL.